This T cell receptor beta chain was documented in a study of shared clonotypes between healthy human individuals. Assay: immunoSEQ multiplex PCR; the TCRdb copy retains only in-frame clones and omits some. In the table there are under 1,100,000 clones, about 80% of which are singletons. The clonotype was recovered from a man younger than 35 in good health. The specimen was memory CD4+ T cells sorted from blood. Stated subset: CD45RA-negative fraction.

DNA of the CDR3: TGTGCCAGCAGCTTTACGGGTACCTACGAGCAGTACTTC. Translation: CASSFTGTYEQYF. V is TRBV5-6 and J is TRBJ2-7, with D unclear. The CDR3 totals 13 residues. V lost 2 bases and J lost 2, with 8 bases in between. Germline-derived CDR1 and CDR2 are SGHDT and YYEEEE.